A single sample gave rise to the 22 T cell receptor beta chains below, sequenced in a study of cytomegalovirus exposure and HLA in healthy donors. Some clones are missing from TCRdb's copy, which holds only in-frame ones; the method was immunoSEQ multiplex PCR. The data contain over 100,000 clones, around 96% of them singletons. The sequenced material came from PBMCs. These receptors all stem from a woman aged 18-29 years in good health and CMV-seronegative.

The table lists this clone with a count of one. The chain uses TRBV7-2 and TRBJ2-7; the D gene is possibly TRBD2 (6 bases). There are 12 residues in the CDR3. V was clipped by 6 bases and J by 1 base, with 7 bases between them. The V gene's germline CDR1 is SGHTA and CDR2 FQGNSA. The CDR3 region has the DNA TGTGCCAGCAGGCGGGATTCCTACGAGCAGTACTTC. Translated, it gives CASRRDSYEQYF.

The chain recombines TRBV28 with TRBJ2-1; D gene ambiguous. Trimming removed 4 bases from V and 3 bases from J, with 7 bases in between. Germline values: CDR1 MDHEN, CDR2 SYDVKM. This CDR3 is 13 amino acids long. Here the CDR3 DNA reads TGTGCCAGCAGTTACGGAGACTACAATGAGCAGTTCTTC. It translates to CASSYGDYNEQFF.

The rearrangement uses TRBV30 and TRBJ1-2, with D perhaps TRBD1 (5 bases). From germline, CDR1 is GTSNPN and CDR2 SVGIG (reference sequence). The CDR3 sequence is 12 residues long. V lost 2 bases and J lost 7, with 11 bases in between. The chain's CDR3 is CAWSQQGGGYTF. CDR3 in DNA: TGTGCCTGGAGTCAGCAGGGAGGTGGCTACACCTTC.

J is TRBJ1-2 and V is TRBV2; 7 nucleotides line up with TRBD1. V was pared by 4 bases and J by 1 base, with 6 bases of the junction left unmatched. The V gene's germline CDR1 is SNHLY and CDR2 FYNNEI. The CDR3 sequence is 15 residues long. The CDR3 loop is CASSVTGSSNYGYTF. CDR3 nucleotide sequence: TGTGCCAGCAGTGTGACAGGGTCGAGTAACTATGGCTACACCTTC.

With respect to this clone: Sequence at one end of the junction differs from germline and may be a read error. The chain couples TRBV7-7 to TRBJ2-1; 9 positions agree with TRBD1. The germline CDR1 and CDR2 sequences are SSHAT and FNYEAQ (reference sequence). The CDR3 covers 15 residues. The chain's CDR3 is CASSPGTGRYNEQFF. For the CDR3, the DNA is TGTGCTAGCAGCCCGGGGACAGGGCGCTACAATGAGCAGTTCTTC.

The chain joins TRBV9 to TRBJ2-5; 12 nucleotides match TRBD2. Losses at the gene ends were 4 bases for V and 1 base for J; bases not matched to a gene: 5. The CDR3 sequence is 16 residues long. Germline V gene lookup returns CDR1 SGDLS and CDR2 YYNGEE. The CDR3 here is CASSSTSGGRQETQYF. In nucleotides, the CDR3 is TGTGCCAGCAGCTCGACTAGCGGGGGACGCCAAGAGACCCAGTACTTC.

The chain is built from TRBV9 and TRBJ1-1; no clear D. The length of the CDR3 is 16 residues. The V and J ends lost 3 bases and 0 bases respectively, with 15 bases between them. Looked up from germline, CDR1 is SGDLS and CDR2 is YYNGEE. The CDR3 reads CASSAPTTTMNTEAFF. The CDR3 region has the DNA TGTGCCAGCAGCGCCCCAACCACAACCATGAACACTGAAGCTTTCTTT.

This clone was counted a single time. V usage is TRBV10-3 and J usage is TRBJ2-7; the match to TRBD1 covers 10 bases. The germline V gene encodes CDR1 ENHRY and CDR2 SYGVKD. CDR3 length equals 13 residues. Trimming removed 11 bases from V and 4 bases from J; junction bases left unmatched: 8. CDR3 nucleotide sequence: TGTGCCGCACGGGGGGACAGGGGATACGAGCAGTACTTC. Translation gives CAARGDRGYEQYF.

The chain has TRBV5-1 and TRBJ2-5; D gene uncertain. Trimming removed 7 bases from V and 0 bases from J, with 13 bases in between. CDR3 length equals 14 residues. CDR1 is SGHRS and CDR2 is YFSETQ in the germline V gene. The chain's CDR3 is CASAHPQYQETQYF. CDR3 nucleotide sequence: TGCGCCAGCGCCCACCCCCAGTACCAAGAGACCCAGTACTTC.

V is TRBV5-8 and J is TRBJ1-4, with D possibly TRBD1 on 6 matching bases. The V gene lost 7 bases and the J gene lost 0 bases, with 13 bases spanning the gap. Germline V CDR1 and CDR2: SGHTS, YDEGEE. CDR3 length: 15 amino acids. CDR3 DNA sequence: TGTGCCAGCCTGACAGGCTCTGCAACTAATGAAAAACTGTTTTTT. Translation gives CASLTGSATNEKLFF.

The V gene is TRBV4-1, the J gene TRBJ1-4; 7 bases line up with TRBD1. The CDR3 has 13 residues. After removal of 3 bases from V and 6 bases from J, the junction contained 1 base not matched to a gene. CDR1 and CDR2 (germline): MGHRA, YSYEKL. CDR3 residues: CASSQGTDEKLFF. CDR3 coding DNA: TGCGCCAGCAGCCAGGGGACAGATGAAAAACTGTTTTTT.

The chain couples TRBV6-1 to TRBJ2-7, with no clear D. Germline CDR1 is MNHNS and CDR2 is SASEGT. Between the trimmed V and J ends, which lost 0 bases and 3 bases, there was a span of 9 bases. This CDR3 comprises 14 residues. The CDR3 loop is CASSEAVARYEQYF. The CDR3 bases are TGTGCCAGCAGTGAAGCCGTAGCCCGCTACGAGCAGTACTTC.

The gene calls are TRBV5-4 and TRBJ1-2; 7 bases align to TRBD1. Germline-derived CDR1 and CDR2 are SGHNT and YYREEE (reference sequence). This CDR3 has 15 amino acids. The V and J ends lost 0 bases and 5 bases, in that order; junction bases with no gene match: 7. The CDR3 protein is CASSLGTGSGYGYTF. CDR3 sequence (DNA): TGTGCCAGCAGCTTGGGGACAGGTAGTGGGTATGGCTACACCTTC.

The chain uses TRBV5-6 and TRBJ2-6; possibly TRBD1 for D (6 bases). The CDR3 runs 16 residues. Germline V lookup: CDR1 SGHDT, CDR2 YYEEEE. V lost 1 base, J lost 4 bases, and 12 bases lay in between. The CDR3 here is CASSLTQGWGANVLTF. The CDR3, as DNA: TGTGCCAGCAGCTTGACACAGGGATGGGGGGCCAACGTCCTGACTTTC.

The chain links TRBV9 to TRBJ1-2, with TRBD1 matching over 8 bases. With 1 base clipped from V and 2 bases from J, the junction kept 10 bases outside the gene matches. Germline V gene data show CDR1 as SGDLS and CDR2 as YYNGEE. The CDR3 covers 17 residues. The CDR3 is CASSVYDRGVANYGYTF. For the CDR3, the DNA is TGTGCCAGCAGCGTATACGACAGGGGCGTCGCAAACTATGGCTACACCTTC.

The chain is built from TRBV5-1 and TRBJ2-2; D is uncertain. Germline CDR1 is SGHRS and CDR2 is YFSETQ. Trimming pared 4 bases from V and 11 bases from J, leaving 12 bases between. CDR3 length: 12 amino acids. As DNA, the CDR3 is TGCGCCAGCAGCCCGGAAGCAGGCGAGCTGTTTTTT. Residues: CASSPEAGELFF.

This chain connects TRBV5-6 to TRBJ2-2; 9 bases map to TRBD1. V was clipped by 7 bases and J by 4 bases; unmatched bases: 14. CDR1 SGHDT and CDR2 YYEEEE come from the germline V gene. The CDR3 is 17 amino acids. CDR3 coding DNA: TGTGCCAGCGGACTCCGACAGGGGGTAGGATTCACCGGGGAGCTGTTTTTT. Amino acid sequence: CASGLRQGVGFTGELFF.

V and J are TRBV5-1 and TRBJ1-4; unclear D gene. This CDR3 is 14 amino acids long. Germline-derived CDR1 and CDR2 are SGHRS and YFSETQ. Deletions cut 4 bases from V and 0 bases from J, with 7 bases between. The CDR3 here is CASSPSTTNEKLFF. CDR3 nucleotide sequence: TGCGCCAGCAGCCCAAGCACAACTAATGAAAAACTGTTTTTT.

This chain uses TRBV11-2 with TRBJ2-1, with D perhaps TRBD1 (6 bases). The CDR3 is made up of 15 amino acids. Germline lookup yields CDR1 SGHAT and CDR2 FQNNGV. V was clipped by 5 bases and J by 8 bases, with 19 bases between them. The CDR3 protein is CASSAALDSLHEQFF. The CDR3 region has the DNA TGTGCCAGCAGCGCCGCCCTGGACAGTCTCCATGAGCAGTTCTTC.

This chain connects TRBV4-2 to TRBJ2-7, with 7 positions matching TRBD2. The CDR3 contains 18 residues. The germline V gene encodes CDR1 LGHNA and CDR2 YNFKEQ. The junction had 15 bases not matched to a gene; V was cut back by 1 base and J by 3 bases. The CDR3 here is CASSQGTSPESHYYEQYF. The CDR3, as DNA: TGTGCCAGCAGCCAAGGGACTAGTCCGGAGAGTCACTACTACGAGCAGTACTTC.

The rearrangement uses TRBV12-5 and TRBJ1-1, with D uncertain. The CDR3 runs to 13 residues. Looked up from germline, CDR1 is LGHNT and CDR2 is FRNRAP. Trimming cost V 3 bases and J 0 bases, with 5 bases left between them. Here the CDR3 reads CASGFRLNTEAFF. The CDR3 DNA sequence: TGTGCTAGTGGTTTCAGGTTGAACACTGAAGCTTTCTTT.

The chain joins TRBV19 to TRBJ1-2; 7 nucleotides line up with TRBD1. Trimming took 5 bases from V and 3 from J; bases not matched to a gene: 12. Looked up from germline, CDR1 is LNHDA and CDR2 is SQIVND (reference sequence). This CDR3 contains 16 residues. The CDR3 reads CASSHSGVDRHYGYTF. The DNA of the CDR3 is TGTGCCAGTAGTCATTCAGGTGTGGACAGGCACTATGGCTACACCTTC.